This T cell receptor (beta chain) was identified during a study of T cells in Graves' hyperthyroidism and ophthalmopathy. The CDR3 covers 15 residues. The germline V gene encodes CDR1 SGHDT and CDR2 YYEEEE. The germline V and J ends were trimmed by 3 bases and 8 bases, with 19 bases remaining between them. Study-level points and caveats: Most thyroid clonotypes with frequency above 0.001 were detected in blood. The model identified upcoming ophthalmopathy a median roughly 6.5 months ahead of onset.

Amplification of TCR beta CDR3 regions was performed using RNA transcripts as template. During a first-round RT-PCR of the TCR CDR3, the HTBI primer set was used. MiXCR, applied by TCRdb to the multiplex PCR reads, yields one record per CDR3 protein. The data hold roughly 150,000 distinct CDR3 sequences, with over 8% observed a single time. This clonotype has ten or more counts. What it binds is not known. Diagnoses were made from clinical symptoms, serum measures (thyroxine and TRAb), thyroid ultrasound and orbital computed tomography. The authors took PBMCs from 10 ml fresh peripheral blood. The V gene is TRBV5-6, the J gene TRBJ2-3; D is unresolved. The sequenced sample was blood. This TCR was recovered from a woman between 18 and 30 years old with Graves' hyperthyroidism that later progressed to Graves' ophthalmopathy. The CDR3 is CASSWRFGDSGTQYF. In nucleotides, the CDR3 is TGTGCCAGCAGCTGGAGATTCGGAGACTCTGGTACGCAGTATTTT.